Listed below are T cell receptor beta chains from one sample, sequenced in a study of blood T cell repertoires in COVID-19. The table came from immunoSEQ multiplex PCR; TCRdb's copy has only in-frame clones and leaves some out. The sample includes approximately 130,000 clones, around four fifths of them seen just once. Input material: PBMCs or T cells enriched from blood (not recorded which). The origin of the receptors is a man in his thirties or forties who had recovered from COVID-19. Each CDR3 is given with its conserved first and last residue. A D gene is named only where the DNA matches it firmly.

TRBJ1-3 TRBD1 TRBV30 TGTGCCTGGAGTTTTAAGGGGGCGGCTGGAAACACCATATATTTT CAWSFKGAAGNTIYF
TRBJ2-7 NA TRBV7-9 TGTGCCAGCAGCTTAGCGGGCAGCTACGAGCAGTACTTC CASSLAGSYEQYF
TRBJ2-2 NA TRBV27 TGTGCCAGCAGTTCAGTGGGCAGCCGGACCGGGGAGCTGTTTTTT CASSSVGSRTGELFF
TRBJ1-6 TRBD1 TRBV30 TGTGCCTGGAGTGTACAGGGGATGGATAATTCACCCCTCCACTTT CAWSVQGMDNSPLHF
TRBJ2-2 TRBD2 TRBV19 TGTGCCAGTAGGGACGAGGGAGGCGGGAGTTCCGGGGAGCTGTTTTTT CASRDEGGGSSGELFF
TRBJ1-4 NA TRBV12-3/TRBV12-4 TGTGCCAGCAGTTTAGCTCTCGAAAAACTGTTTTTT CASSLALEKLFF
TRBJ1-2 NA TRBV5-4 TGTGCCAGCAGCCTCAGAGGGGGCTATGGCTACACCTTC CASSLRGGYGYTF
TRBJ2-1 NA TRBV7-2 TGTGCCAGCAGCTTGAGACAGGAGCACAATGAGCAGTTCTTC CASSLRQEHNEQFF
TRBJ1-4 TRBD1 TRBV27 TGTGCCAGCAGTTTTCAGGGGGCTGGTGAAAAACTGTTTTTT CASSFQGAGEKLFF
TRBJ1-4 NA TRBV6-5 TGTGCCAGCAGTTATTCCACAGGGTTTTCTGAAAAACTGTTTTTT CASSYSTGFSEKLFF